Listed below are T cell receptor beta chains from one sample, sequenced in a study of blood T cells in healthy people across ages. TCRdb itself ran the 5' RACE reads through MiXCR, one entry per CDR3 protein. The sample lists some 760,000 distinct CDR3 sequences, around 25% seen once, with approximately 3.7% in the top ten. These data are also associated with another study on T cells of mothers and their children.

The source material was blood. The source of these receptors is a boy younger than 18 in good health. Both conserved end residues are part of each CDR3. D genes are given only for firm matches. Not every row has a clone size; where given, it reads once, few, many or a size class.

D,length,J,size,V,DNA,CDR3
TRBD2,17,TRBJ2-3,.,TRBV7-3,TGTGCCAGCAGCTTCGGGAGGCTAGCGGGAGGGACAGATACGCAGTATTTT,CASSFGRLAGGTDTQYF
.,12,TRBJ1-4,few,TRBV20-1,TGCAGTGCTAGACCAGGGCTCGAAAAACTGTTTTTT,CSARPGLEKLFF
.,11,TRBJ2-5,.,TRBV7-3,TGTGCCAGCAGGGATCTGGAGACCCAGTACTTC,CASRDLETQYF
TRBD1,15,TRBJ1-2,few,TRBV7-2,TGTGCCAGCAGCTTACGGACAGGGGATAACTATGGCTACACCTTC,CASSLRTGDNYGYTF
TRBD2,19,TRBJ2-5,few,TRBV4-3,TGCGCCAGCAGCCAAGATTCCGTCGAAATAGCGGGGGATGGGGAGACCCAGTACTTC,CASSQDSVEIAGDGETQYF
.,13,TRBJ1-3,.,TRBV20-1,TGCAGTGCTAGACCGGGATCTGGAAACACCATATATTTT,CSARPGSGNTIYF
.,14,TRBJ2-5,.,TRBV29-1,TGCAGCGCCGCGTGGAGGGGGGCGGGAGAGACCCAGTACTTC,CSAAWRGAGETQYF
.,16,TRBJ2-5,.,TRBV6-5,TGTGCCAGCAGTTATGCCGGGATTAACAGACAAGAGACCCAGTACTTC,CASSYAGINRQETQYF
TRBD1,14,TRBJ2-5,.,TRBV30,TGTGCCTGGAGTGTAGGGGGCTCCCGAGAGACCCAGTACTTC,CAWSVGGSRETQYF
TRBD1,14,TRBJ1-1,few,TRBV5-1,TGCGCCAGCAGCGGGGGGACAGGGTTGGCTGGAGCTTTCTTT,CASSGGTGLAGAFF
TRBD2,17,TRBJ2-1,few,TRBV4-3,TGCGCCAGCAGCCAAGATCGGCTAGCGGCTTCCTACAGTGAGCAGTTCTTC,CASSQDRLAASYSEQFF
.,13,TRBJ2-2,.,TRBV5-1,TGCGCCAGCTCCAGGGTTGTCACCGGGGAGCTGTTTTTT,CASSRVVTGELFF
.,13,TRBJ1-1,few,TRBV6-5,TGTGCCAGCAGTGCCGGGACAAACACTGAAGCTTTCTTT,CASSAGTNTEAFF
.,13,TRBJ1-2,.,TRBV20-1,TGCAGTCCCGGGACGGAAAATAACTATGGCTACACCTTC,CSPGTENNYGYTF
TRBD1,15,TRBJ2-4,once,TRBV24-1,TGTGCCACCAGTGACCCAGGGACAGCGAAAAACATTCAGTACTTC,CATSDPGTAKNIQYF
.,13,TRBJ2-7,few,TRBV12-3/TRBV12-4,TGTGCCAGCAGTGCCGCCAGCGGCTACGAGCAGTACTTC,CASSAASGYEQYF
.,15,TRBJ1-1,.,TRBV6-6,TGTGCCAGCCGTACAGGGATCGTTAGGGGCACTGAAGCTTTCTTT,CASRTGIVRGTEAFF
.,14,TRBJ2-1,.,TRBV29-1,TGCAGCGCCGAAGACCACAGGATTTACAATGAGCAGTTCTTC,CSAEDHRIYNEQFF
TRBD1,14,TRBJ2-2,few,TRBV5-1,TGCGCCAGCAGATCTACAGGGGGCACGGGGAAGCTGTTTTTT,CASRSTGGTGKLFF
.,13,TRBJ2-7,many,TRBV27,TGTGCCAGCAGCCGTGGGAGGAGCTACGAGCAGTACTTC,CASSRGRSYEQYF
.,14,TRBJ2-1,.,TRBV7-7,TGTGCTAGCAGCTCTAGCGAGTCCTACAATGAGCAGTTCTTC,CASSSSESYNEQFF
TRBD1,16,TRBJ1-1,.,TRBV9,TGTGCCAGCAGCGTGAGCCGACGAAACCCACAGGGGGCGCCGACCTTT,CASSVSRRNPQGAPTF
TRBD2,16,TRBJ2-1,few,TRBV7-9,TGTGCCAGCAGCCCCCGGACTAGCGGGGACTACAATGAGCAGTTCTTC,CASSPRTSGDYNEQFF
.,13,TRBJ1-1,many,TRBV5-1,TGCGCCAGCACTACTTGGGGGAACACTGAAGCTTTCTTT,CASTTWGNTEAFF
TRBD1,19,TRBJ1-5,few,TRBV5-1,TGCGCCAGCAGCTTGGCAACTCCGGGACAGGGAGCGACACATCAGCCCCAGCATTTT,CASSLATPGQGATHQPQHF
TRBD2,12,TRBJ2-5,few,TRBV29-1,TGCAGCGGCGCGGGAGGGGAAGAGACCCAGTACTTC,CSGAGGEETQYF
TRBD1,15,TRBJ2-7,.,TRBV5-1,TGCGCCAGCAGCCCGGTACGACAGGGGGCTGAGGGGCAGTACTTC,CASSPVRQGAEGQYF